Shown below are 18 T cell receptor beta chains from a single sample sequenced in a study of blood T cells in healthy people across ages. Using a J-beta primer mix together with a sample-barcoded 5' primer, a second PCR was run for roughly 7 to 11 cycles. TCRdb itself ran the 5' RACE reads through MiXCR, one entry per CDR3 protein. This sample carries 890,000 or so distinct CDR3 sequences, less than 80% of them seen once, and the ten largest clones take 25% to 35%. Sequencing was done on a sample of blood. Receptors originate from a man aged 30 to 45 in good health.

The chain is built from TRBV12-3 or TRBV12-4 and TRBJ2-5; TRBD1 might be the D (6 bases). This CDR3 is built from 14 residues. Trimming took 5 bases from V and 1 from J, leaving 11 bases between them. The CDR3, as DNA: TGTGCCAGCAGTAATCGACAGGCCCAAGAGACCCAGTACTTC. Protein: CASSNRQAQETQYF.

The chain uses TRBV7-9 and TRBJ2-1; D is possibly TRBD2 (6 bases). With 5 bases removed from V and 4 bases from J, the gap between germline ends came to 12 bases. CDR3 size: 14 residues. Germline V gene sequence: CDR1 SEHNR, CDR2 FQNEAQ (reference sequence). CDR3: CASSLWTTYNEQFF. The CDR3, as DNA: TGTGCCAGCAGCCTTTGGACTACTTACAATGAGCAGTTCTTC.

V is TRBV13 and J is TRBJ2-7; the D gene could be TRBD1 or TRBD2 (5 bases each). Germline lookup yields CDR1 PRHDT and CDR2 FYEKMQ (reference sequence). Trimming cost V 7 bases and J 6 bases, with 10 bases left between them. The CDR3 loop spans 11 amino acids. In DNA, the CDR3 is TGTGCCAGCAACGGGGACGGCGAGCAGTACTTC. This gives the protein CASNGDGEQYF.

V and J are TRBV6-5 and TRBJ2-5, with D perhaps matching TRBD1 or TRBD2 (6 bases each). Germline-derived CDR1 and CDR2 are MNHEY and SVGAGI. CDR3 length: 12 residues. Trimming took off 6 bases at V and 7 bases at J, with 12 bases between the two ends. The CDR3 DNA sequence: TGTGCCAGCAGCCCGAAGGGGGGGACCCAGTACTTC. Translated, it gives CASSPKGGTQYF.

CDR3 sequence: CASSLALEETQYF. CDR3 bases: TGTGCCAGCAGCTTAGCGCTAGAAGAGACCCAGTACTTC. The chain recombines TRBV7-2 with TRBJ2-5; no firm D call. CDR3 length equals 13 residues. The germline CDR1 and CDR2 sequences are SGHTA and FQGNSA. V was trimmed by 0 bases and J by 3 bases, leaving 5 bases between them.

The rearrangement links TRBV7-2 to TRBJ2-7; no reliable D call. Between the trimmed V and J ends, which lost 1 base and 6 bases, there was a span of 7 bases. Germline V lookup: CDR1 SGHTA, CDR2 FQGNSA. The CDR3 totals 12 residues. For the CDR3, the DNA is TGTGCCAGCAGCTTAGATGGCTTCGAGCAGTACTTC. Residues: CASSLDGFEQYF.

This clonotype has only one observation. This chain connects TRBV7-9 to TRBJ2-3; D ambiguous. In germline, CDR1 is SEHNR, CDR2 FQNEAQ (reference sequence). CDR3 length: 12 residues. Between the trimmed V and J ends, which lost 6 bases and 6 bases, there was a span of 10 bases. CDR3 DNA sequence: TGTGCCAGCAGTACGGTCGGGGATACGCAGTATTTT. It translates to CASSTVGDTQYF.

The chain has TRBV5-1 and TRBJ2-1; 7 positions match TRBD1. The length of the CDR3 is 16 residues. Germline V gives CDR1 SGHRS, CDR2 YFSETQ. Losses at the gene ends were 3 bases for V and 5 bases for J; bases not matched to a gene: 11. The CDR3, as DNA: TGCGCCAGCAGCTCAACCGGGACAGCGATGCACAATGAGCAGTTCTTC. Amino acids: CASSSTGTAMHNEQFF.

This chain links TRBV7-3 with TRBJ2-1; the D is unclear. The CDR3 extends over 14 amino acids. Germline V gene data show CDR1 as SGHTA and CDR2 as FQGTGA. The ends were cut back, 5 bases at V and 10 bases at J, with 18 bases in the middle. CDR3 protein: CASSTHNTKEEQFF. The CDR3 coding sequence is TGTGCCAGCAGCACCCATAACACCAAGGAGGAGCAGTTCTTC.

The sample holds a few counts of this clonotype. The J gene is TRBJ2-1, the V gene TRBV29-1; D is ambiguous. Germline V lookup: CDR1 SQVTM, CDR2 ANQGSEA. With 2 bases removed from V and 5 bases from J, the gap between germline ends came to 13 bases. This CDR3 comprises 14 residues. CDR3 region: CSVEPGPHNNEQFF. Here the CDR3 DNA reads TGCAGCGTTGAACCAGGACCTCATAACAATGAGCAGTTCTTC.

This chain joins TRBV27 and TRBJ2-7; TRBD2 matches 14 bases. The DNA end is a closer match to TRBJ2-5, so the J assignment may be wrong. From germline, CDR1 is MNHEY and CDR2 SMNVEV (reference sequence). The CDR3 spans 17 residues. The CDR3 DNA sequence: TGTGCCAGCAGTCCGGGACTAGCGGGGGTACTGCGAGAGACCCAGTACTTC. It yields the protein CASSPGLAGVLRETQYF.

The chain recombines TRBV2 with TRBJ1-5; D ambiguous. This CDR3 region has 15 residues. Trimming cost V 6 bases and J 0 bases, with 12 bases left between them. Per germline, CDR1 SNHLY and CDR2 FYNNEI. The CDR3, as DNA: TGTGCCAGCAGCGCGGGGAGCATTAGCAATCAGCCCCAGCATTTT. It codes for CASSAGSISNQPQHF.

The chain carries TRBV6-5 and TRBJ2-7, with D possibly matching TRBD1 (5 bases). The CDR3 loop spans 13 amino acids. Germline assignment: CDR1 MNHEY and CDR2 SVGAGI. V gave up 5 bases and J gave up 4 bases, with 12 bases separating them. The CDR3 is CASSHQRGYEQYF. The CDR3 DNA reads TGTGCCAGCAGTCACCAAAGGGGTTACGAGCAGTACTTC.

This clonotype was observed a few times. This chain connects TRBV20-1 to TRBJ2-3; the match to TRBD2 covers 11 bases. Germline trimming cut 0 bases from V and 2 bases from J; bases unmatched to any gene: 4. The CDR3 loop spans 16 amino acids. Germline V gene data show CDR1 as DFQATT and CDR2 as SNEGSKA (reference sequence). CDR3 nucleotides: TGCAGTGCTAGAGACCTTAGCGGGGGGGACACAGATACGCAGTATTTT. Amino acids: CSARDLSGGDTDTQYF.

CDR3 DNA sequence: TGTGCCAGCAGCCCCCACCAGGGTGAGCAGTACTTC. It codes for CASSPHQGEQYF. The J gene is TRBJ2-1, the V gene TRBV4-2; the D gene is possibly TRBD1 (5 bases). The J call may be mistaken, given a closer DNA end match to TRBJ2-7. The CDR3 contains 12 residues. Germline V lookup: CDR1 LGHNA, CDR2 YNFKEQ.

The rearrangement links TRBV7-2 to TRBJ2-5, with 9 bases that match TRBD1. V lost 2 bases, J lost 11 bases, and 12 bases stayed unmatched. The CDR3 contains 15 residues. Germline values: CDR1 SGHTA, CDR2 FQGNSA. CDR3 coding DNA: TGTGCCAGCAGCTTAACGGACGGGACAGGGCTTGAGCAGTACTTC. Protein sequence: CASSLTDGTGLEQYF.

The rearrangement uses TRBV2 and TRBJ1-2; D is perhaps TRBD1 (5 bases). The CDR3 totals 14 residues. Germline-derived CDR1 and CDR2 are SNHLY and FYNNEI. With 0 bases removed from V and 8 bases from J, the gap between germline ends came to 13 bases. The CDR3 sequence is CASSEAAGQRGYTF. As DNA, the CDR3 is TGTGCCAGCAGTGAAGCGGCAGGGCAGCGCGGCTACACCTTC. The entire variable domain, with the rest obtained from reference TRBV2 and TRBJ1-2, is as follows: EPEVTQTPSHQVTQMGQEVILRCVPISNHLYFYWYRQILGQKVEFLVSFYNNEISEKSEIFDDQFSVERPDGSNFTLKIRSTKLEDSAMYFCASSEAAGQRGYTFGSGTRLTVV.

The chain employs TRBV15 and TRBJ2-3; D might be TRBD2 (6 bases). The length of the CDR3 is 16 residues. V was shortened by 1 base and J by 0 bases, with 11 bases between the two germline ends. Per germline, CDR1 LNHNV and CDR2 YYDKDF (reference sequence). The chain's CDR3 is CATSRGVSGSTDTQYF. CDR3 DNA: TGTGCCACCAGCAGAGGGGTCAGCGGGAGCACAGATACGCAGTATTTT.